The T cell receptor (beta chain) described here comes from a study of prognosis after radiotherapy for stage I lung cancer. CDR3 of TCR beta was amplified from genomic DNA via a two-round multiplex PCR. For every TRBV and TRBJ gene, a specific primer was used in first-round PCR. TCRdb fed the multiplex PCR reads into MiXCR, producing one record per CDR3 protein. The sample lists some 13,000 distinct CDR3 sequences; 47% were seen once. The germline gives CDR1 LGHNA, CDR2 YSLEER. The V and J ends lost 1 base and 2 bases, in that order; junction bases with no gene match: 5. CDR3 size: 16 residues. The sequence was collected from a donor of 50 years or more with non-small cell lung cancer. This chain joins TRBV4-3 and TRBJ2-3, with 8 bases that match TRBD2. Material: PBMCs, obtained before or after stereotactic body radiation therapy (not recorded which). DNA of the CDR3: TGCGCCAGCAGCCAAGTCGCGACTAGCGTCACAGATACGCAGTATTTT. Its translation: CASSQVATSVTDTQYF.